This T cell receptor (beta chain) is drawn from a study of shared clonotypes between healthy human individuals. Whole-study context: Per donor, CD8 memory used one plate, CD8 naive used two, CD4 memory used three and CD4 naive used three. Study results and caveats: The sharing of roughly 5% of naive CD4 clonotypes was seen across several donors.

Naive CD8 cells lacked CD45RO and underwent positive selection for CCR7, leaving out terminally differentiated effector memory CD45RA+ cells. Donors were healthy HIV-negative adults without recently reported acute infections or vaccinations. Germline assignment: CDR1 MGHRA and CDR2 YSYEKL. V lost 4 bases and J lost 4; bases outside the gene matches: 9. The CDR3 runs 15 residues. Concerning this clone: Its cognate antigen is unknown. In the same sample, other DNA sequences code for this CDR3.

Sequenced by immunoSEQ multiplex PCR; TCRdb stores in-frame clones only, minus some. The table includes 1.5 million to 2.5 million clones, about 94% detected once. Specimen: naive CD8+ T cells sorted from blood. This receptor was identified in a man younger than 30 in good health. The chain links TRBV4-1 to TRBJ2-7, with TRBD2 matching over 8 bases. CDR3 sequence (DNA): TGCGCCAGCAGCCCCCTGGCGGGGGGACCTTACGAGCAGTACTTC. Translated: CASSPLAGGPYEQYF.